This T cell receptor (beta chain) was recovered during a study of tumor and adjacent non-tumor tissue in lung cancer. This sample's RNA came from whole unsorted tissue. Three rounds of nested PCR, following a modified ARM-PCR protocol, produced the TCRbeta library. From the multiplex PCR reads, TCRdb called clonotypes with MiXCR, one entry per CDR3 protein. Of fewer than 85,000 distinct CDR3 sequences in the sample, approximately 79% were seen once. CDR1 is MGHRA and CDR2 is YSYEKL in the germline V gene. This CDR3 has 14 amino acids. As for this clonotype: Mismatch with germline at one junction end may stem from a read error.

The source is a woman aged 45-65 years with non-small cell lung cancer. Sample: lung tumor tissue. This chain joins TRBV4-1 and TRBJ2-3, with a tentative D call TRBD1 (6 bases). The CDR3 reads CASSQARRTDMQYF. CDR3 nucleotide sequence: TGCGCCAGCAGCCAAGCTAGGCGGACAGATATGCAGTATTTT.